One and the same sample provided the 21 T cell receptor beta chains below, sequenced in a study of cytomegalovirus exposure and HLA in healthy donors. PCR primers comprised 60 Vbeta and 13 Jbeta primers. TCRdb's table, derived via immunoSEQ multiplex PCR, lists solely in-frame clones and lacks some. The data show roughly 130,000 clones, with 70% to 75% seen just once and around 1.4% held by the top ten. The source material was PBMCs. The receptor set was obtained from a woman aged 40 to 50 in good health and CMV-seronegative.

This clone was found once. This sequence joins TRBV7-8 and TRBJ1-2; D not certain. The CDR3 sequence is 13 residues long. Per germline, CDR1 SGHVS and CDR2 FQNEAQ. The V gene lost 1 base and the J gene lost 7 bases, with 10 bases spanning the gap. The CDR3 region is CASSLVAGGGYTF. CDR3 in DNA: TGTGCCAGCAGCTTAGTAGCCGGTGGTGGCTACACCTTC.

The chain employs TRBV4-3 and TRBJ1-4; D unresolved. Per the germline V gene, CDR1 is LGHNA and CDR2 is YSLEER. The CDR3 runs 19 residues. Deletions cut 1 base from V and 0 bases from J, with 18 bases between. The DNA of the CDR3 is TGCGCCAGCAGCCAAGTTCTGACCAGAGCAGCGGCAACTAATGAAAAACTGTTTTTT. Protein sequence: CASSQVLTRAAATNEKLFF.

This clone was seen many times. This chain connects TRBV13 to TRBJ1-1; 7 bases are shared with TRBD1. CDR1 and CDR2 from the germline V gene are PRHDT and FYEKMQ (reference sequence). CDR3 size: 15 residues. J was trimmed by 0 bases and V by 6 bases; bases with no gene match: 7. This CDR3 is CASRPRGGLNTEAFF. Written as DNA, the CDR3 is TGTGCCAGCAGGCCTAGAGGGGGCCTGAACACTGAAGCTTTCTTT. Filled out from reference TRBV13 and TRBJ1-1, the complete variable domain reads AAGVIQSPRHLIKEKRETATLKCYPIPRHDTVYWYQQGPGQDPQFLISFYEKMQSDKGSIPDRFSAQQFSDYHSELNMSSLELGDSALYFCASRPRGGLNTEAFFGQGTRLTVV.

The chain employs TRBV7-2 and TRBJ2-3, with unresolved D. Germline CDR1 is SGHTA and CDR2 is FQGNSA. The CDR3 spans 16 residues. V was cut by 8 bases and J by 0 bases, with 18 bases left in between. CDR3 sequence: CASGTFARSSTDTQYF. CDR3 bases: TGTGCCAGCGGCACCTTTGCCCGCAGTAGCACAGATACGCAGTATTTT.

This clone was detected only once. This chain connects TRBV7-8 to TRBJ2-1; TRBD1 matches at 7 bases. The CDR3 covers 16 residues. CDR1 SGHVS and CDR2 FQNEAQ come from the germline V gene. J gave up 0 bases and V 2 bases, and 4 bases lay outside the gene matches. In DNA, the CDR3 is TGTGCCAGCAGCTTACGCCGGGACAGCTCCTACAATGAGCAGTTCTTC. This sequence encodes CASSLRRDSSYNEQFF.

For the CDR3, the DNA is TGCAGCGTTCGGGCTGAGGGTGGGAAAGCTTTCTTT. Amino acids: CSVRAEGGKAFF. This chain links TRBV29-1 with TRBJ1-1; no reliable D call. CDR3 size: 12 residues. Trimming removed 5 bases from V and 9 bases from J, with 16 bases in between. The germline CDR1 and CDR2 sequences are SQVTM and ANQGSEA.

V and J are TRBV10-3 and TRBJ1-5; no definite D call. Trimming took 3 bases from V and 6 from J, leaving 6 bases between them. Germline values: CDR1 ENHRY, CDR2 SYGVKD. The CDR3 contains 12 residues. DNA for the CDR3: TGTGCCATCAGTGAAGTCGGTCAGCCCCAGCATTTT. Translated: CAISEVGQPQHF.

The V gene is TRBV4-2, the J gene TRBJ1-2, with D unclear. V lost 1 base, J lost 3 bases, and 12 bases lay in between. In germline, CDR1 is LGHNA, CDR2 YNFKEQ. The CDR3 covers 15 residues. CDR3 residues: CASSQGEVSYYGYTF. CDR3 nucleotide sequence: TGTGCCAGCAGCCAAGGAGAAGTCTCTTACTATGGCTACACCTTC.

This clone was found a few times. This chain connects TRBV29-1 to TRBJ1-2; 7 nucleotides line up with TRBD1. The V and J ends lost 2 bases and 6 bases, in that order; junction bases with no gene match: 6. This CDR3 has 13 residues. Germline V gene sequence: CDR1 SQVTM, CDR2 ANQGSEA. CDR3 nucleotide sequence: TGCAGCGTTGAAAGGGACAGCTTAAATGGCTACACCTTC. Encoded protein: CSVERDSLNGYTF. Variable domain in full (rest from reference TRBV29-1 and TRBJ1-2): SAVISQKPSRDICQRGTSLTIQCQVDSQVTMMFWYRQQPGQSLTLIATANQGSEATYESGFVIDKFPISRPNLTFSTLTVSNMSPEDSSIYLCSVERDSLNGYTFGSGTRLTVV.

This clone came up many times. V usage is TRBV21-1 and J usage is TRBJ2-1; TRBD1 was called by the table and not checked on the DNA. TRBV21-1 is classified as a pseudogene. The CDR3 sequence is 12 residues long. The CDR3 loop reads CASSARTGGQFF. The CDR3 bases are TGTGCCAGCAGCGCTCGGACAGGGGGGCAGTTCTTC.

This rearrangement joins TRBV19 to TRBJ2-6, with D possibly TRBD2 on 6 matching bases. The length of the CDR3 is 15 residues. In germline, CDR1 is LNHDA, CDR2 SQIVND (reference sequence). Trimming took 4 bases from V and 4 from J, leaving 11 bases between them. CDR3 coding DNA: TGTGCCAGTAGTACGGGGACTTGGGGGGCCAACGTCCTGACTTTC. Protein: CASSTGTWGANVLTF.

This clone was observed a single time. This rearrangement joins TRBV27 to TRBJ1-1; D may be TRBD1 (6 bases). Germline lookup yields CDR1 MNHEY and CDR2 SMNVEV (reference sequence). CDR3 length: 14 residues. V was cut by 4 bases and J by 2 bases, with 11 bases left in between. CDR3 in amino acids: CASSYTGFNTEAFF. The CDR3 bases are TGTGCCAGCAGTTACACAGGGTTTAACACTGAAGCTTTCTTT.

This chain connects TRBV5-4 to TRBJ1-2, with 11 bases aligning to TRBD1. V gave up 3 bases and J gave up 4 bases; unmatched junction bases: 11. The CDR3 runs to 17 residues. The germline V gene has CDR1 SGHNT and CDR2 YYREEE (reference sequence). The CDR3 DNA follows: TGTGCCAGCAGCTCTCCCACCGGGACAGGGGGGACCTATGGCTACACCTTC. Translation gives CASSSPTGTGGTYGYTF.

A few counts support this clone. The J gene is TRBJ2-7, the V gene TRBV5-1; weak D call: TRBD1 (6 bases). This CDR3 region has 17 residues. Germline CDR1 and CDR2: SGHRS and YFSETQ. V gave up 4 bases and J gave up 0 bases, with 20 bases separating them. The CDR3 reads CASSRISGTSSSYEQYF. The CDR3 DNA follows: TGCGCCAGCAGCCGCATATCCGGGACATCGAGCTCCTACGAGCAGTACTTC.

The chain carries TRBV2 and TRBJ2-6, with unresolved D. The CDR3 has 12 residues. Deletions cut 8 bases from V and 2 bases from J, with 4 bases between. The germline CDR1 and CDR2 sequences are SNHLY and FYNNEI. CDR3 in amino acids: CASGPGANVLTF. The DNA for the CDR3 is TGTGCCAGCGGGCCTGGGGCCAACGTCCTGACTTTC.

This clone was seen a few times. V gene TRBV5-1 combines with J gene TRBJ2-3, with 12 bases lining up with TRBD2. Trimming at V came to 3 bases and at J to 2 bases, leaving 4 bases not matched to a gene. Germline CDR1 SGHRS, CDR2 YFSETQ. CDR3 length: 16 amino acids. In DNA, the CDR3 is TGCGCCAGCAGCTCTGGACTAGCGGGGACCACAGATACGCAGTATTTT. Translation gives CASSSGLAGTTDTQYF.

V and J are TRBV2 and TRBJ1-2, with D unresolved. The germline gives CDR1 SNHLY, CDR2 FYNNEI. The CDR3 loop spans 14 amino acids. Trimming took off 3 bases at V and 3 bases at J, with 11 bases between the two ends. The CDR3 DNA sequence: TGTGCCAGCAGTGAGGTGCGGTCCCACTATGGCTACACCTTC. Its translation: CASSEVRSHYGYTF.

The genes are TRBV28 and TRBJ2-2; 12 nucleotides align to TRBD2. The CDR3 covers 15 residues. Per germline, CDR1 MDHEN and CDR2 SYDVKM. J gave up 7 bases and V 6 bases, and 6 bases lay outside the gene matches. The chain's CDR3 is CASSLAGGLDGELFF. For the CDR3, the DNA is TGTGCCAGCAGCCTAGCGGGGGGGCTTGACGGGGAGCTGTTTTTT.

This chain joins TRBV18 and TRBJ2-1, with D hard to call. Germline lookup yields CDR1 KGHSH and CDR2 LQKENI. The CDR3 runs 11 residues. Trimming took 6 bases from V and 7 from J, leaving 7 bases between them. CDR3: CASSLYNEQFF. The CDR3 DNA reads TGTGCCAGCTCCCTCTATAATGAGCAGTTCTTC. The full variable domain, in which reference TRBV18 and TRBJ2-1 provide the parts outside the CDR3, is NAGVMQNPRHLVRRRGQEARLRCSPMKGHSHVYWYRQLPEEGLKFMVYLQKENIIDESGMPKERFSAEFPKEGPSILRIQQVVRGDSAAYFCASSLYNEQFFGPGTRLTVL.

This clone was counted only a few times. This sequence joins TRBV7-6 and TRBJ2-2; D is possibly TRBD2 (6 bases). The CDR3 has 14 residues. CDR1 is SGHVS and CDR2 is FNYEAQ in the germline V gene. Trimming removed 5 bases at V and 7 bases at J, with 14 bases between. CDR3 amino acids: CASSPGLQGGELFF. CDR3 nucleotide sequence: TGTGCCAGCAGCCCGGGACTCCAAGGCGGGGAGCTGTTTTTT.

The V and J genes are TRBV28 and TRBJ2-1; 9 nucleotides line up with TRBD2. Germline values: CDR1 MDHEN, CDR2 SYDVKM. This CDR3 has 17 residues. The J segment lost 4 bases and the V segment lost 7 bases, leaving 14 bases of the junction unmatched. This chain's CDR3 is CASNPLGTSSGYNEQFF. CDR3 DNA sequence: TGTGCCAGCAATCCTTTGGGGACTAGCTCGGGTTACAATGAGCAGTTCTTC. Full variable domain (outside the CDR3, taken from reference TRBV28 and TRBJ2-1): DVKVTQSSRYLVKRTGEKVFLECVQDMDHENMFWYRQDPGLGLRLIYFSYDVKMKEKGDIPEGYSVSREKKERFSLILESASTNQTSMYLCASNPLGTSSGYNEQFFGPGTRLTVL.